The subject of this entry is one TCR beta chain. The antigen is undetermined. These data come from a study of CD8 T cells in Susac syndrome. General study points: The study conceded that relatively few individuals underwent its TCR sequencing and HLA analysis.

Patients with stable or active relapsing-remitting disease, all of them treatment-naive, made up the multiple sclerosis controls. The CDR3 runs 16 residues. V gave up 5 bases and J gave up 5 bases; unmatched junction bases: 10. The V gene's germline CDR1 is MNHEY and CDR2 SMNVEV (reference sequence). A quantity of about 0.5 to 1 ug RNA underwent reverse transcription using random hexamers. An immunoSEQ multiplex PCR amplified TCR beta CDR3 over 54 Vbeta and 13 Jbeta. MiXCR, run by TCRdb on the immunoSEQ multiplex PCR reads, gives a single entry per CDR3 protein. Among some 300,000 distinct CDR3 sequences listed, 70% to 90% were seen once.

The chain combines TRBV27 with TRBJ2-1, with 9 bases identical to TRBD2. The source of this sequence is a human donor with multiple sclerosis. Sequences were obtained from CD8+ T cells from PBMCs. CDR3 loop: CASSPYSGSGNNEQFF. The DNA for the CDR3 is TGTGCCAGCAGTCCCTATAGCGGGAGCGGTAACAATGAGCAGTTCTTC.